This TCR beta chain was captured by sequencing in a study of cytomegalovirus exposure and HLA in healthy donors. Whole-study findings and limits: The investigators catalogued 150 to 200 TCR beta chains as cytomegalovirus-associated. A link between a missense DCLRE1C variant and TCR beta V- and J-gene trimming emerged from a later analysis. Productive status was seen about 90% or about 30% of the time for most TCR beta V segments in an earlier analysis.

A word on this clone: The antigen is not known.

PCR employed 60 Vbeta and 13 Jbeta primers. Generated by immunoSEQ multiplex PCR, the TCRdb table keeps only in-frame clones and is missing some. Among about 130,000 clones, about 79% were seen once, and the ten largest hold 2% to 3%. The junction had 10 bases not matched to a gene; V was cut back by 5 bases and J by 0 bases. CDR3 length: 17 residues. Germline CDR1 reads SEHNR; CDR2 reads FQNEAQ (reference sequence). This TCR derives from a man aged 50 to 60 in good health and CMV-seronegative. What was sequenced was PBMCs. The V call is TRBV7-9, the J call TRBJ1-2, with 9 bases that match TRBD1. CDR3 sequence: CASSHTGTGSTNYGYTF. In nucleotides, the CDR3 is TGTGCCAGCAGCCACACCGGGACAGGGAGCACTAACTATGGCTACACCTTC.